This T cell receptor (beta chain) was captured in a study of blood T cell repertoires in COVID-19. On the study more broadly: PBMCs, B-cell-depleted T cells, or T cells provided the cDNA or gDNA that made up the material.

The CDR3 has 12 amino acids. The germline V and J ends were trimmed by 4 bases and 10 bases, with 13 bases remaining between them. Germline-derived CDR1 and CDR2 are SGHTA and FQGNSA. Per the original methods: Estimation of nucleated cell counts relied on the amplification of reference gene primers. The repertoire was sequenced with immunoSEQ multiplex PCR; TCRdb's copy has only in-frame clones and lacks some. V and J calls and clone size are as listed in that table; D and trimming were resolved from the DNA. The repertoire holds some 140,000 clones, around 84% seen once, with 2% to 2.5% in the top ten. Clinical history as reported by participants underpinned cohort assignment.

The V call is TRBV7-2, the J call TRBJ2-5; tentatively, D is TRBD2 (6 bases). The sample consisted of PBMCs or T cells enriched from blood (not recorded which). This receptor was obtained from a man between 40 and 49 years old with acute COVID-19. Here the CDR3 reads CASSSYAGIQYF. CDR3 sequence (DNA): TGTGCCAGCAGCTCTTATGCGGGGATCCAGTACTTC.